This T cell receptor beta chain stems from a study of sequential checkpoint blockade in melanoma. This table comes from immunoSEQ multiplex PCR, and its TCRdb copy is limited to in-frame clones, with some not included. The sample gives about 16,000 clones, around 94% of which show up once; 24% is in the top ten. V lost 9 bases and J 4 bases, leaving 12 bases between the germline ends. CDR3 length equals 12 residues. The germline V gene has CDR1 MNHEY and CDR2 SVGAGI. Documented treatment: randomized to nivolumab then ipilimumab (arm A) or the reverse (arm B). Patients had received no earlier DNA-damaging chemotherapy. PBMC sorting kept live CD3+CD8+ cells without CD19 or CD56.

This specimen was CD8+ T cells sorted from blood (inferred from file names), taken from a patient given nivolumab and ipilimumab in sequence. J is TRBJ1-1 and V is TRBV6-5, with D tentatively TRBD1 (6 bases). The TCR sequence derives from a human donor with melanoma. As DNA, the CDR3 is TGTGCCAGTCACAGGGCGAGCACTGAAGCTTTCTTT. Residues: CASHRASTEAFF.